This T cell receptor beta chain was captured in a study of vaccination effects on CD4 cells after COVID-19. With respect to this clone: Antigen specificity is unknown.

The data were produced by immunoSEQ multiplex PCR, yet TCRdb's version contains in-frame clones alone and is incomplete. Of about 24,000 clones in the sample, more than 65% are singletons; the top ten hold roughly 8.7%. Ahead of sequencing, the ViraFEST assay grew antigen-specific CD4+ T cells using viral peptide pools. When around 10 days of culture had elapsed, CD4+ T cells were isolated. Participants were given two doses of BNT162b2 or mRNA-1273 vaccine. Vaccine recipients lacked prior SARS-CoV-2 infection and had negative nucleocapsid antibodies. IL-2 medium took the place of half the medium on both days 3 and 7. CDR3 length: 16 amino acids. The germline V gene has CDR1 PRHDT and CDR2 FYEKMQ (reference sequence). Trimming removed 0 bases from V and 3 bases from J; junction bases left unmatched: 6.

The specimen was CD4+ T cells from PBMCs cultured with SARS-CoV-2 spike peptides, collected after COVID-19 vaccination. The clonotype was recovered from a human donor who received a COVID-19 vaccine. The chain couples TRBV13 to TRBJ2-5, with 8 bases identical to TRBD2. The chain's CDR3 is CASSLGSGGVEETQYF. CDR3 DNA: TGTGCCAGCAGCTTAGGGTCGGGGGGGGTGGAAGAGACCCAGTACTTC.